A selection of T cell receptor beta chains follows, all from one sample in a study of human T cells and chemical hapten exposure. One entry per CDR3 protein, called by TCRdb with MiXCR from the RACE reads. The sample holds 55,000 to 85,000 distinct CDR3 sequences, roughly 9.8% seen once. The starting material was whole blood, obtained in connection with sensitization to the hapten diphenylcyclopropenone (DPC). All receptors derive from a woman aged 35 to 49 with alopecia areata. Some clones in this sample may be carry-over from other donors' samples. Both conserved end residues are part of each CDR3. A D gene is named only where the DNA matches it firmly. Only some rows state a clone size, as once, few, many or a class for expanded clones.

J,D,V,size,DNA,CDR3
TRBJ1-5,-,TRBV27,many,TGTGCCAGCAGTTTAGGACGGCAGCCCCAGCATTTT,CASSLGRQPQHF
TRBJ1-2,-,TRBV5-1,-,TGCGCCAGCAGCTTGGCCGGCAGGCTATCGGGGGACTATGGCTACACCTTC,CASSLAGRLSGDYGYTF
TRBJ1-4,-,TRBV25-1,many,TGTGCCAGCAGTGAGAGGACAGATCGTTGGAGGAAACTGTTTTTT,CASSERTDRWRKLFF
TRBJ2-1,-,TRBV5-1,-,TGCGCCAGCAGCTTGTGGCTCTTGGGCTCCTACAATGAGCAGTTCTTC,CASSLWLLGSYNEQFF
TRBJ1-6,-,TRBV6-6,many,TGTGCCAGCGATAATACGGCCGCCTATAATTCACCCCTCCACTTT,CASDNTAAYNSPLHF
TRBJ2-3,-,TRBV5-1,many,TGCGCCAGCAGCCAAACCCCACCCACAGATACGCAGTATTTT,CASSQTPPTDTQYF
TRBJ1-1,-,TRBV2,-,TGTGCCAGCAGTGCGGCCACTGAAGCTTTCTTT,CASSAATEAFF
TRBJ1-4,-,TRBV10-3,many,TGTGCCATCAGTGAGTCGGGCGGGCCTCTTAATGAAAAACTGTTTTTT,CAISESGGPLNEKLFF
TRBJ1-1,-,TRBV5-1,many,TGCGCCAGCCGAGGGCAGGGTCCGAACACTGAAGCTTTCTTT,CASRGQGPNTEAFF
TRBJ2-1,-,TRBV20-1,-,TGCAGTGCTAGGGGTGACGCGAGCTCCTACAATGAGCAGTTCTTC,CSARGDASSYNEQFF
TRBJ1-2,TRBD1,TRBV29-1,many,TGCAGCGCCGGGGACAGCTATGGCTACACCTTC,CSAGDSYGYTF
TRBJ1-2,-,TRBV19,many,TGTGCCAGTAGTATACTCGGGATTGACTATGGCTACACCTTC,CASSILGIDYGYTF
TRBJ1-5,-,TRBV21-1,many,TGTGCCAGCAGCAAAGGGGGGAGGTGGAATCAGCCCCAGCATTTT,CASSKGGRWNQPQHF
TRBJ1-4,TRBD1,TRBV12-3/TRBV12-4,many,TGTGCCAGCAGTCTTGGGACAGGGCGGGACGAAAAACTGTTTTTT,CASSLGTGRDEKLFF
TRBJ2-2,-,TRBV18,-,TGTGCCATCCACCAGAGTACCGGGGAGCTGTTTTTT,CAIHQSTGELFF
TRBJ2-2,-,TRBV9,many,TGTGCCAGATCCAATACCAACACCGGGGAGCTGTTTTTT,CARSNTNTGELFF
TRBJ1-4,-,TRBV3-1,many,TGTGCCAGCAGCCAGGGGCTGGTTATTGAAAAACTGTTTTTT,CASSQGLVIEKLFF
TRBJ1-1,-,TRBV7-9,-,TGTGCCTCAAAGCAGGGCTTGGACCCTTATGAAGCTTTCTTT,CASKQGLDPYEAFF
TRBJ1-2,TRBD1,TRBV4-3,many,TGCGCCAGCAGCCAAGAAGGAGGGGGACAGGGTAATAACTATGGCTACACCTTC,CASSQEGGGQGNNYGYTF
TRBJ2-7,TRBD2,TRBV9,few,TGTGCCAGCAGCGCCCAACTAGCGGGGCCCTTCGAGCAGTACTTC,CASSAQLAGPFEQYF
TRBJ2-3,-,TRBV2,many,TGTGCCAGCAGTGTGGGCGGGACGGGTGATACGCAGTATTTT,CASSVGGTGDTQYF
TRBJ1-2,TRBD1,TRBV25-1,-,TGTGCCAGCAGTGACTTAACAGGGGGCGTTAACTATGGCTACACCTTC,CASSDLTGGVNYGYTF
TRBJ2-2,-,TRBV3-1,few,TGTGCCAGCAGCCTGATGGGGGGGAACACCGGGGAGCTGTTTTTT,CASSLMGGNTGELFF
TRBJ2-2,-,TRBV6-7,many,TGTGCCAGCAGAATTACCGGGGAGCTGTTTTTT,CASRITGELFF
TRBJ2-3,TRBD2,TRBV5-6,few,TGTGCCAGCAGCTTAGCGGGGGGGCTGGTTGATACGCAGTATTTT,CASSLAGGLVDTQYF
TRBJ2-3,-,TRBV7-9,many,TGTGCCAGCAGCTTAGAAGATACGCAGTATTTT,CASSLEDTQYF
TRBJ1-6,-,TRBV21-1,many,TGTGCCAGCAGCAAATTGACAGGGGACCATAATTCACCCCTCCACTTT,CASSKLTGDHNSPLHF
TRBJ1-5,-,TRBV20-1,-,TGCAGTGCCATCACGAGGGTCTTACAGCCCCAGCATTTT,CSAITRVLQPQHF
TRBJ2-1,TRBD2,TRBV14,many,TGTGCCAGCAGCCATCTAGCGGGGGGGTTCTACAATGAGCAGTTCTTC,CASSHLAGGFYNEQFF
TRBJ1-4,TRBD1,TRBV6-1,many,TGTGCCAGCAGTGAACCGGGACAGGGGGAAGAGGAAAAACTGTTTTTT,CASSEPGQGEEEKLFF
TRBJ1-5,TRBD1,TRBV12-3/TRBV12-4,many,TGTGCCAGCAGTTTAGAGGACAGGGGGCTGGGTCAGCCCCAGCATTTT,CASSLEDRGLGQPQHF
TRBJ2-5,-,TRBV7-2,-,TGTGCCAGCAGCTTAGGATGGCAAGAGACCCAGTACTTC,CASSLGWQETQYF
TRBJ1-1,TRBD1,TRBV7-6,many,TGTGCCAGCAGCCTAGGGACAGCCACTGAAGCTTTCTTT,CASSLGTATEAFF
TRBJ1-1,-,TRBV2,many,TGTGCCAGCAGCCCCCGGGAGGGGATGAACACTGAAGCTTTCTTT,CASSPREGMNTEAFF
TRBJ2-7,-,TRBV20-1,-,TGCAGTGCTAAACTGCGGACGACTAGCTACGAGCAGTACTTC,CSAKLRTTSYEQYF
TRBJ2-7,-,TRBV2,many,TGTGCCAGCACCCTTGAAGCCTACGAGCAGTACTTC,CASTLEAYEQYF
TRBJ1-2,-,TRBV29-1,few,TGCAGCGTTGAGGATCGGATTAACTATGGCTACACCTTC,CSVEDRINYGYTF
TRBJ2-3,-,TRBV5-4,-,TGTGCCAGCAGCTTCGAGGCGCCGAGGACTCTAACTACAGATACGCAGTATTTT,CASSFEAPRTLTTDTQYF
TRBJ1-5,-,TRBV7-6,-,TGTGCCAGCAGCCCCCAACGGGGAGGCACAGGGTTGGATCAGCCCCAGCATTTT,CASSPQRGGTGLDQPQHF
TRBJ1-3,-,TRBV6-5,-,TGTGCCAGCAGTTTAGGGCTCTCTGGAAACACCATATATTTT,CASSLGLSGNTIYF
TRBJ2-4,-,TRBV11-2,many,TGTGCCAGCAGCTTAGATTGGGGGCACGTCATTCAGTACTTC,CASSLDWGHVIQYF
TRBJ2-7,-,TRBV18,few,TGTGCCAGCTCACCAGGTAGAGTCTACGAGCAGTACTTC,CASSPGRVYEQYF
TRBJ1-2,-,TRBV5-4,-,TGTGCCAGCAGCTCTGACTTTTATGGCTACACCTTC,CASSSDFYGYTF
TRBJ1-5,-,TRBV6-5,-,TGTGCCAGCAGTTGGGGGCGAGATGGGCAGCCCCAGCATTTT,CASSWGRDGQPQHF
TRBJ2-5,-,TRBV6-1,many,TGTGCCAGCATATTTGGGGGGGCAGGGGAGACCCAGTACTTC,CASIFGGAGETQYF
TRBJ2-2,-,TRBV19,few,TGTGCCAGTAACCCGGGGGTTACCGGGGAGCTGTTTTTT,CASNPGVTGELFF
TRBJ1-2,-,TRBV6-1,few,TGTGCCAGCAGTGAAGGCCAGCGTCATGGCTACACCTTC,CASSEGQRHGYTF
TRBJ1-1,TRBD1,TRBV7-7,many,TGTGCCAGCAGCCCGGCTGGGACAGCTGAAGCTTTCTTT,CASSPAGTAEAFF
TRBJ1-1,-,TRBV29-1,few,TGCAGCGTTGAAATTGTAAGGAGCCCTGAAGCTTTCTTT,CSVEIVRSPEAFF
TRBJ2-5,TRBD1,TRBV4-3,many,TGCGCCAGCAGCCAAGGCTCAGGCAGGGGGGAGACCCAGTACTTC,CASSQGSGRGETQYF